A single sample gave rise to the 28 T cell receptor beta chains below, sequenced in a study of T cells in localized non-small cell lung cancer. Clones were sequenced by immunoSEQ multiplex PCR, and TCRdb holds only the in-frame ones, with some missing. Here the sample spans approximately 2,900 clones, roughly 25% being singletons. The source was lung tumor tissue, collected before any cancer treatment. These receptors were taken from a male donor aged 60 or older with stage III lung adenocarcinoma.

This clone was observed a few times. Written as DNA, the CDR3 is TGCGCCAGCAGCCAAGATCTAGGATACCAAGAGACCCAGTACTTC. This translates into CASSQDLGYQETQYF. The rearrangement uses TRBV1 and TRBJ2-5; the table gives TRBD2 as D, unverified against the DNA. TRBV1 is noted as a pseudogene. This CDR3 is built from 15 residues.

The chain has TRBV19 and TRBJ2-5; TRBD2 aligns across 11 bases. Trimming cost V 3 bases and J 5 bases; bases outside gene matches: 5. The germline CDR1 and CDR2 sequences are LNHDA and SQIVND (reference sequence). The CDR3 extends over 15 amino acids. CDR3: CASSIIAGGFETQYF. CDR3 bases: TGTGCCAGTAGTATTATAGCGGGAGGGTTTGAGACCCAGTACTTC.

This clone has only a few counts. This chain uses TRBV4-1 with TRBJ2-7; TRBD2 aligns across 10 bases. The germline gives CDR1 MGHRA, CDR2 YSYEKL. V shed 0 bases and J 0 bases; nucleotides not matched to a gene: 14. This CDR3 has 20 residues. DNA of the CDR3: TGCGCCAGCAGCCAAGATCTCGCGCCAGCGGGAGGGCCCGGCTCCTACGAGCAGTACTTC. Translating gives CASSQDLAPAGGPGSYEQYF.

This clone was found a few times. This chain uses TRBV9 with TRBJ2-5, with TRBD2 identical over 8 bases. The CDR3 is 16 amino acids. Looked up from germline, CDR1 is SGDLS and CDR2 is YYNGEE. The trim removed 3 bases at V and 0 bases at J, leaving 7 bases unmatched. The CDR3 loop reads CASSAQRGTYQETQYF. The CDR3 DNA is TGTGCCAGCAGCGCCCAGCGGGGGACTTACCAAGAGACCCAGTACTTC.

The chain recombines TRBV19 with TRBJ2-7, with 7 bases identical to TRBD2. CDR3 size: 14 residues. Germline lookup yields CDR1 LNHDA and CDR2 SQIVND (reference sequence). Losses at the gene ends were 5 bases for V and 2 bases for J; bases not matched to a gene: 6. The CDR3 protein is CASSPGLGTYEQYF. The CDR3 nucleotides read TGTGCCAGTAGTCCAGGACTAGGGACCTACGAGCAGTACTTC.

The chain has TRBV7-5 and TRBJ2-3; TRBD2 is the table's D call and was not checked against the DNA. TRBV7-5 is a known pseudogene. This CDR3 has 17 residues. The chain's CDR3 is CASSPGSGTTRNSAQYF. The CDR3 DNA is TGTGCCAGCAGCCCCGGCTCCGGGACTACACGGAATAGTGCGCAGTATTTT.

This clone was seen more than once but under ten times. The chain is built from TRBV15 and TRBJ2-2; weak D call: TRBD2 (6 bases). The CDR3 is 15 amino acids. The ends were cut back, 6 bases at V and 2 bases at J, with 13 bases in the middle. The germline V gene encodes CDR1 LNHNV and CDR2 YYDKDF (reference sequence). The CDR3 loop is CATSPLAVNTGELFF. The CDR3 nucleotides read TGTGCCACCAGTCCACTAGCAGTAAACACCGGGGAGCTGTTTTTT.

This clone has just one count. This chain uses TRBV28 with TRBJ2-3; the D gene is possibly TRBD2 (6 bases). With 5 bases removed from V and 4 bases from J, the gap between germline ends came to 13 bases. This CDR3 contains 14 residues. Germline CDR1 is MDHEN and CDR2 is SYDVKM. CDR3 in DNA: TGTGCCAGCAGTAATGGGGGGACCGCAGATACGCAGTATTTT. Translation: CASSNGGTADTQYF. Variable domain in full (rest from reference TRBV28 and TRBJ2-3): DVKVTQSSRYLVKRTGEKVFLECVQDMDHENMFWYRQDPGLGLRLIYFSYDVKMKEKGDIPEGYSVSREKKERFSLILESASTNQTSMYLCASSNGGTADTQYFGPGTRLTVL.

The chain is built from TRBV11-3 and TRBJ1-5; maybe TRBD1 (6 bases). There are 15 residues in the CDR3. Germline loops: CDR1 SGHNT, CDR2 YENEEA. V was cut by 5 bases and J by 3 bases, with 14 bases left in between. The CDR3 bases are TGTGCCAGCAGCCCCGGGACAACCTCCAATCAGCCCCAGCATTTT. Protein: CASSPGTTSNQPQHF.

The gene calls are TRBV10-2 and TRBJ1-4; TRBD1 is a possible D gene (6 bases). The germline CDR1 and CDR2 sequences are WSHSY and SAAADI. V was clipped by 7 bases and J by 8 bases, with 20 bases between them. This CDR3 comprises 15 residues. CDR3: CASTVRRGVREKLFF. The CDR3 DNA is TGCGCCAGCACCGTCCGGAGGGGGGTCCGGGAAAAACTGTTTTTT.

The chain joins TRBV11-3 to TRBJ1-1, with D possibly being TRBD1 (6 bases). The CDR3 runs 15 residues. Germline CDR1 and CDR2: SGHNT and YENEEA. V lost 5 bases to trimming and J lost 3 bases, with 16 bases between them. DNA for the CDR3: TGTGCCAGCAGCCCAGAGGCGGGGGCCTACACTGAAGCTTTCTTT. The encoded protein is CASSPEAGAYTEAFF.

There are a few counts of this clone. The V and J genes are TRBV6-7 and TRBJ2-7, with a possible D match to TRBD1 (6 bases). TRBV6-7 is designated an ORF whose function remains uncertain. The CDR3 is 11 residues long. Trimming cost V 5 bases and J 7 bases, with 9 bases left between them. CDR3 sequence (DNA): TGTGCCAGCAGTGAAGGGGGTGAGCAGTACTTC. Its translation is CASSEGGEQYF.

J is TRBJ2-7 and V is TRBV19; TRBD2 matches 10 bases. The CDR3 is 18 amino acids. V was pared by 6 bases and J by 6 bases, with 20 bases of the junction left unmatched. Germline CDR1 reads LNHDA; CDR2 reads SQIVND (reference sequence). CDR3 loop: CASRPSGLAPTRSSEQYF. CDR3 bases: TGTGCCAGTAGGCCCTCGGGACTAGCGCCCACTAGAAGCTCCGAGCAGTACTTC.

The chain has TRBV6-8 and TRBJ2-7; D is possibly TRBD1 (6 bases). This CDR3 is built from 16 residues. Between the trimmed V and J ends, which lost 5 bases and 2 bases, there was a span of 19 bases. Germline CDR1 and CDR2: MNHGY and SAAAGT. The CDR3 DNA follows: TGTGCCAGCAGTGTCGCCGACCCACAGGGAGCCTACGAGCAGTACTTC. Amino acids: CASSVADPQGAYEQYF.

V is TRBV11-3 and J is TRBJ2-7; maybe TRBD2 (5 bases). The CDR3 is 14 amino acids. CDR1 and CDR2 (germline): SGHNT, YENEEA. V gave up 2 bases and J gave up 3 bases, with 11 bases separating them. The CDR3 DNA reads as TGTGCCAGCAGCTTAACTAGTCTTTTCTACGAGCAGTACTTC. It yields the protein CASSLTSLFYEQYF.

This clone was picked up a small number of times. The genes are TRBV11-3 and TRBJ1-5; D uncertain. This CDR3 contains 16 residues. Germline loops: CDR1 SGHNT, CDR2 YENEEA. The germline V and J ends were trimmed by 0 bases and 2 bases, with 11 bases remaining between them. DNA of the CDR3: TGTGCCAGCAGCTTAGATATCGGGTTGGGCAATCAGCCCCAGCATTTT. Its protein product is CASSLDIGLGNQPQHF.

This sequence joins TRBV11-3 and TRBJ2-7; the D is unclear. The CDR3 extends over 18 amino acids. The germline CDR1 and CDR2 sequences are SGHNT and YENEEA. The V gene lost 3 bases and the J gene lost 5 bases, with 26 bases spanning the gap. The CDR3 reads CASSFSRVGILRSDEQYF. CDR3 coding DNA: TGTGCCAGCAGCTTTTCTAGGGTGGGGATACTGAGGTCGGACGAGCAGTACTTC.

This clone has more than one count but fewer than ten. The V gene is TRBV28, the J gene TRBJ2-3; D may match TRBD1 or TRBD2 (6 bases each). Germline CDR1 reads MDHEN; CDR2 reads SYDVKM. The CDR3 is 13 residues long. For the CDR3, the DNA is TGTGCAGCCTCCGGGGGCCCACGGGATACGCAGTATTTT. It translates to CAASGGPRDTQYF.

This clone was seen a handful of times. The gene calls are TRBV29-1 and TRBJ1-1; D possibly corresponds to TRBD1 (6 bases). V was cut by 6 bases and J by 5 bases, with 19 bases left in between. The CDR3 totals 14 residues. The germline CDR1 and CDR2 sequences are SQVTM and ANQGSEA. CDR3 residues: CSVRPGGAGTEAFF. For the CDR3, the DNA is TGCAGCGTCCGACCTGGGGGGGCAGGAACTGAAGCTTTCTTT.

The chain recombines TRBV5-1 with TRBJ1-3; D is ambiguous. The CDR3 length is 15 residues. Trimming left V 0 bases short and J 0 bases short, with 7 bases between. CDR1 and CDR2 from the germline V gene are SGHRS and YFSETQ. The CDR3 is CASSLAQNSGNTIYF. CDR3 bases: TGCGCCAGCAGCTTGGCGCARAACTCTGGAAACACCATATATTTT.

The V gene is TRBV11-3, the J gene TRBJ1-3; D remains unclear. V was clipped by 2 bases and J by 4 bases, with 12 bases between them. CDR3 length equals 15 residues. CDR1 and CDR2 from the germline V gene are SGHNT and YENEEA. The DNA of the CDR3 is TGTGCCAGCAGCTTAAAAAGGGTACAGGGAAACACCATATATTTT. The encoded protein is CASSLKRVQGNTIYF.

V is TRBV14 and J is TRBJ2-2; possible D gene TRBD2, 5 bases. The CDR3 length is 16 residues. V was clipped by 0 bases and J by 0 bases, with 8 bases between them. Looked up from germline, CDR1 is SGHDN and CDR2 is FVKESK. The DNA of the CDR3 is TGTGCCAGCAGCCAAGATACAGCGGCGAACACCGGGGAGCTGTTTTTT. It translates to CASSQDTAANTGELFF.

The sample holds a few counts of this clone. This rearrangement joins TRBV6-8 to TRBJ2-5; TRBD1 might be the D (5 bases). Trimming removed 10 bases at V and 7 bases at J, with 19 bases between. Germline assignment: CDR1 MNHGY and CDR2 SAAAGT. This CDR3 has 13 amino acids. The CDR3 region has the DNA TGTGCCATCAGGCCCGAGGACACGGGGACCCAGTACTTC. Translating it yields CAIRPEDTGTQYF.

Judged by abundance, this clone is medium-sized (0.01 to 0.1%). The gene calls are TRBV4-1 and TRBJ2-7; D could derive from TRBD1 or TRBD2 (5 bases each). The germline V gene encodes CDR1 MGHRA and CDR2 YSYEKL. The CDR3 extends over 13 amino acids. Trimming removed 2 bases from V and 7 bases from J, with 12 bases in between. CDR3: CASSQRTGREQYF. CDR3 coding DNA: TGCGCCAGCAGCCAAAGGACGGGACGGGAGCAGTACTTC.

This sequence joins TRBV25-1 and TRBJ1-2; maybe TRBD1 (6 bases). The CDR3 contains 13 residues. The germline V gene encodes CDR1 MGHDK and CDR2 SYGVNS. Trimming stripped 6 bases from V and 13 bases from J, with 21 bases between. Here the CDR3 DNA reads TGTGCCAGCAGCCCGGGGACACCCAGCCCATCCACCTTC. Its protein is CASSPGTPSPSTF.

V gene TRBV11-3 combines with J gene TRBJ2-1, with TRBD2 identical over 8 bases. This CDR3 comprises 17 residues. The junction had 17 bases not matched to a gene; V was cut back by 5 bases and J by 8 bases. The germline gives CDR1 SGHNT, CDR2 YENEEA. CDR3 in DNA: TGTGCCAGCAGCCAACCACCTGGGCGGGGGGCGGTTGATGAGCAGTTCTTC. Protein sequence: CASSQPPGRGAVDEQFF.

This clone was observed a few times. The genes are TRBV5-1 and TRBJ1-6; 8 bases agree with TRBD1. This CDR3 has 14 residues. Germline CDR1 is SGHRS and CDR2 is YFSETQ. V lost 3 bases, J lost 10 bases, and 6 bases stayed unmatched. In DNA, the CDR3 is TGCGCCAGCAGCTGGACAGGGCTCGGCTCACCCCTCCACTTT. The encoded protein is CASSWTGLGSPLHF.

This clone was found a few times. The V call is TRBV28, the J call TRBJ2-3, with D possibly matching TRBD1 (5 bases). CDR1 is MDHEN, CDR2 SYDVKM, per germline. The CDR3 covers 13 residues. V gave up 6 bases and J gave up 2 bases, with 9 bases separating them. In nucleotides, the CDR3 is TGTGCCAGCAGCAGACAGCTCACAGATACGCAGTATTTT. Translated: CASSRQLTDTQYF.